This passage covers 8 T cell receptor beta chains from one sample sequenced in a study of shared clonotypes between healthy human individuals. Repertoires were generated with immunoSEQ multiplex PCR, while TCRdb's copy carries only in-frame clones and drops some. Of 2 million to 2.5 million clones listed, over 85% are singletons. Sequencing was performed on naive CD4+ T cells from PBMCs. As for subset: CD45RA+ positively selected. These receptors were obtained from a young man in good health. Some clones in this sample may be carry-over from other donors' samples.

Only one count was recorded for this clone. V gene TRBV5-1 combines with J gene TRBJ2-1, with TRBD2 matching over 8 bases. CDR1 and CDR2 from the germline V gene are SGHRS and YFSETQ. This CDR3 region has 14 residues. Trimming cost V 4 bases and J 8 bases; bases outside gene matches: 8. For the CDR3, the DNA is TGCGCCAGCAGCCCGGGACTAGGTAGCGATGAGCAGTTCTTC. Its translation is CASSPGLGSDEQFF.

J is TRBJ2-7 and V is TRBV19, with 11 bases that match TRBD2. After removal of 3 bases from V and 4 bases from J, the junction contained 5 bases not matched to a gene. The CDR3 contains 15 residues. Germline V gene sequence: CDR1 LNHDA, CDR2 SQIVND (reference sequence). The CDR3, as DNA: TGTGCCAGTAGTATCGGCACTAGCGGGAGATACGAGCAGTACTTC. Its translation: CASSIGTSGRYEQYF.

The chain recombines TRBV4-3 with TRBJ2-7; D gene ambiguous. CDR3 length: 14 amino acids. With 4 bases removed from V and 5 bases from J, the gap between germline ends came to 15 bases. Germline CDR1 LGHNA, CDR2 YSLEER. The CDR3 DNA sequence: TGCGCCAGCAGCCCCGGTCTGGGTTTCCACGAGCAGTACTTC. This gives the protein CASSPGLGFHEQYF.

The chain employs TRBV6-5 and TRBJ1-4, with D hard to call. With 0 bases removed from V and 4 bases from J, the gap between germline ends came to 6 bases. The CDR3 extends over 14 amino acids. The germline V gene has CDR1 MNHEY and CDR2 SVGAGI. The CDR3 sequence: CASSYSTSNEKLFF. The CDR3 bases are TGTGCCAGCAGTTACTCGACCAGTAATGAAAAACTGTTTTTT.

The rearrangement uses TRBV6-5 and TRBJ2-7; 8 bases match TRBD1. This CDR3 comprises 16 residues. CDR1 and CDR2 from the germline V gene are MNHEY and SVGAGI. Trimming cost V 0 bases and J 1 base; bases outside gene matches: 5. In DNA form, the CDR3 reads TGTGCCAGCAGTTACTCGAGTGGGACAGGATCCTACGAGCAGTACTTC. Its translation is CASSYSSGTGSYEQYF.

This clone was picked up one time. V is TRBV28 and J is TRBJ1-2; perhaps TRBD1 as D (6 bases). V lost 7 bases and J 8 bases, leaving 23 bases between the germline ends. The CDR3 extends over 15 amino acids. From germline, CDR1 is MDHEN and CDR2 SYDVKM. The CDR3 region is CASNLTPRGAEGYTF. As DNA, the CDR3 is TGTGCCAGCAACTTAACCCCACGGGGGGCAGAAGGCTACACCTTC.

The chain carries TRBV15 and TRBJ2-3; possibly TRBD1 or TRBD2 for D (5 bases each). Between the trimmed V and J ends, which lost 2 bases and 6 bases, there was a span of 15 bases. The CDR3 loop spans 15 amino acids. CDR1 and CDR2 (germline): LNHNV, YYDKDF (reference sequence). CDR3 DNA sequence: TGTGCCACCAGCAGATGGGGGATTTCTGGGGATACGCAGTATTTT. Encoded protein: CATSRWGISGDTQYF.

With regard to this clone: Other DNA sequences from this sample encode an identical CDR3 as well. V usage is TRBV11-3 and J usage is TRBJ2-7, with D hard to call. V lost 1 base and J 0 bases, leaving 7 bases between the germline ends. The V gene's germline CDR1 is SGHNT and CDR2 YENEEA. This CDR3 spans 14 amino acids. Here the CDR3 DNA reads TGTGCCAGCAGCTTAGGCGGTGACTCCTACGAGCAGTACTTC. Protein: CASSLGGDSYEQYF.